The rows below give T cell receptor beta chains drawn from one sample of a study of blood T cell repertoires in COVID-19. Sequencing was performed with immunoSEQ multiplex PCR; in TCRdb, only in-frame clones are kept and a portion is missing. This table has roughly 270,000 clones, approximately 81% appearing once. The sequencing input was PBMCs or T cells enriched from blood (not recorded which). All receptors derive from a woman between 50 and 59 years old who had recovered from COVID-19. Both conserved end residues are part of each CDR3. D genes are given only for firm matches. Only part of the rows carry a size: once, few, many, or a class if the clone is expanded.

J gene,D gene,clone size,V gene,CDR3 protein,CDR3 DNA
TRBJ1-5,.,.,TRBV19,CASSTRTAREYQPQHF,TGTGCCAGTAGTACAAGGACAGCTAGGGAATATCAGCCCCAGCATTTT
TRBJ2-1,TRBD2,once,TRBV7-2,CASSPLAAPYNEQFF,TGTGCCAGCAGCCCCCTAGCGGCCCCCTACAATGAGCAGTTCTTC
TRBJ1-1,.,.,TRBV11-2,CASRPQVNTEAFF,TGTGCCAGCAGACCTCAGGTCAACACTGAAGCTTTCTTT
TRBJ2-7,.,.,TRBV30,CAWSPVQSARLSYEQYF,TGTGCCTGGAGCCCCGTTCAATCAGCGAGGCTATCCTACGAGCAGTACTTC
TRBJ1-2,.,.,TRBV10-3,CAIRGGTAYGYTF,TGTGCCATCAGGGGCGGGACGGCTTATGGCTACACCTTC
TRBJ2-1,.,.,TRBV29-1,CSVDSAYNEQFF,TGCAGCGTTGACTCAGCGTACAATGAGCAGTTCTTC
TRBJ1-5,.,few,TRBV24-1,CATSDSYSNQPQHF,TGTGCCACCAGTGATTCGTATAGCAATCAGCCCCAGCATTTT
TRBJ1-1,.,.,TRBV15,CATSRSRGERTEAFF,TGTGCCACCAGCAGAAGTCGGGGAGAAAGAACTGAAGCTTTCTTT
TRBJ2-7,TRBD1,.,TRBV25-1,CASRDRDRYEQYF,TGTGCCAGCAGGGACAGGGATCGCTACGAGCAGTACTTC
TRBJ1-5,.,.,TRBV4-3,CASSQDHKADNQPQHF,TGCGCCAGCAGCCAAGATCACAAGGCGGATAATCAGCCCCAGCATTTT
TRBJ2-6,.,.,TRBV5-4,CASSLAFDDSSGANVLTF,TGTGCCAGCAGCTTGGCCTTCGACGACAGCTCTGGGGCCAACGTCCTGACTTTC
TRBJ1-1,TRBD1,.,TRBV6-5,CASSSYGTVNTEAFF,TGTGCCAGCAGTTCCTACGGGACAGTTAACACTGAAGCTTTCTTT
TRBJ1-4,.,.,TRBV27,CASRASGAANEKLFF,TGTGCCAGCAGAGCATCAGGGGCGGCTAATGAAAAACTGTTTTTT
TRBJ1-2,.,.,TRBV7-2,CASSLTRQPSNYGYTF,TGTGCCAGCAGCTTAACGCGACAGCCGTCTAACTATGGCTACACCTTC
TRBJ2-7,.,.,TRBV28,CASIKAQEIYEQYF,TGTGCCAGCATTAAGGCACAGGAGATCTACGAGCAGTACTTC
TRBJ1-5,.,.,TRBV28,CASTTWTVNQPQHF,TGTGCCAGCACCACTTGGACAGTTAATCAGCCCCAGCATTTT
TRBJ2-2,TRBD2,.,TRBV7-2,CASSPRLAGANTGELFF,TGTGCCAGCAGCCCCCGACTAGCGGGGGCGAACACCGGGGAGCTGTTTTTT
TRBJ1-2,.,.,TRBV9,CASSLRGGVGGYGYTF,TGTGCCAGCAGCCTACGGGGTGGGGTCGGAGGCTATGGCTACACCTTC
TRBJ1-2,.,.,TRBV28,CASSFGAGYTF,TGTGCCAGCAGTTTTGGGGCTGGCTACACCTTC
TRBJ2-1,TRBD1,.,TRBV19,CASSTGQGADEQFF,TGTGCCAGTAGTACTGGACAGGGGGCCGATGAGCAGTTCTTC
TRBJ1-1,.,.,TRBV6-5,CASISRQMNTEAFF,TGTGCCAGCATCTCACGTCAGATGAACACTGAAGCTTTCTTT
TRBJ1-4,.,.,TRBV2,CASRAGIWEKLFF,TGTGCCAGCAGAGCAGGGATTTGGGAAAAACTGTTTTTT
TRBJ1-2,.,few,TRBV13,CASTGGTDKAHGYTF,TGTGCCAGCACTGGAGGGACCGACAAAGCCCATGGCTACACCTTC
TRBJ1-5,.,.,TRBV2,CASSELSNQPQHF,TGTGCCAGCAGTGAGTTAAGCAATCAGCCCCAGCATTTT
TRBJ2-5,TRBD2,.,TRBV7-3,CASSSQGSGGETQYF,TGTGCCAGCAGCTCCCAGGGTAGCGGGGGGGAGACCCAGTACTTC
TRBJ2-3,.,.,TRBV9,CASSVEHGSTDTQYF,TGTGCCAGCAGCGTAGAGCACGGGAGCACAGATACGCAGTATTTT
TRBJ1-1,.,.,TRBV6-1,CASSEVAENTEAFF,TGTGCCAGCAGTGAAGTGGCGGAGAACACTGAAGCTTTCTTT
TRBJ1-6,TRBD1,.,TRBV19,CASRRDRTNSPLHF,TGTGCCAGTAGGAGGGACAGGACTAATTCACCCCTCCACTTT
TRBJ1-1,.,.,TRBV6-4,CASSDLDRATEAFF,TGTGCCAGCAGTGACCTGGACAGAGCCACTGAAGCTTTCTTT
TRBJ1-1,.,.,TRBV30,CAWNREGGPEAFF,TGTGCCTGGAACAGGGAGGGGGGACCTGAAGCTTTCTTT
TRBJ2-7,TRBD1,.,TRBV6-5,CASSYGRQGKEYF,TGTGCCAGCAGTTACGGGCGACAGGGGAAGGAGTACTTC
TRBJ2-1,.,.,TRBV10-1,CASSEGRGSYNEQFF,TGCGCCAGCAGTGAGGGAAGGGGGAGCTACAATGAGCAGTTCTTC
TRBJ2-2,TRBD2,.,TRBV7-2,CASSAILAPGELFF,TGTGCCAGCAGCGCCATACTAGCGCCCGGGGAGCTGTTTTTT
TRBJ1-5,.,once,TRBV3-1/TRBV3-2,CASSLLNQPQHF,TGTGCCAGCAGCCTTCTCAATCAGCCCCAGCATTTT
TRBJ1-3,.,once,TRBV19,CASSVISSSGNTIYF,TGTGCCAGTAGTGTTATCTCGAGCTCTGGAAACACCATATATTTT
TRBJ1-4,.,.,TRBV14,CASSHTVGGNEKLFF,TGTGCCAGCAGCCACACGGTGGGAGGTAATGAAAAACTGTTTTTT
TRBJ2-7,TRBD2,once,TRBV7-2,CASSLTSGGLYEQYF,TGTGCCAGCAGCCTCACTAGCGGGGGGCTTTACGAGCAGTACTTC
TRBJ1-1,.,few,TRBV18,CASSPSRQLPEAFF,TGTGCCAGCTCACCGTCGAGACAGCTGCCTGAAGCTTTCTTT
TRBJ1-4,TRBD1,.,TRBV7-8,CASSFETGGPANEKLFF,TGTGCCAGCAGCTTCGAGACAGGGGGCCCGGCTAATGAAAAACTGTTTTTT
TRBJ2-1,TRBD1,.,TRBV7-9,CASLPIGQGPYNEQFF,TGTGCCAGCCTCCCAATCGGACAGGGACCTTACAATGAGCAGTTCTTC
TRBJ2-7,.,.,TRBV7-9,CASSPAALASSYEQYF,TGTGCCAGCAGCCCCGCCGCGTTAGCCAGCTCCTACGAGCAGTACTTC
TRBJ1-3,.,.,TRBV10-3,CAISDPTAGNTIYF,TGTGCCATCAGTGATCCGACAGCTGGAAACACCATATATTTT
TRBJ2-5,TRBD2,.,TRBV10-3,CAISPGLAEWETQYF,TGTGCCATCAGCCCTGGACTAGCGGAATGGGAGACCCAGTACTTC
TRBJ1-5,TRBD1,.,TRBV5-5,CASSLQGRNQPQHF,TGTGCCAGCAGCCTACAGGGGAGAAATCAGCCCCAGCATTTT
TRBJ1-1,TRBD1,.,TRBV4-1,CASSPNLFRGLTEAFF,TGCGCCAGCAGCCCAAATCTCTTCAGGGGGCTTACTGAAGCTTTCTTT
TRBJ2-2,.,.,TRBV30,CAWSKPGFRGLIGELFF,TGTGCCTGGAGCAAGCCGGGCTTCAGGGGCCTCATCGGGGAGCTGTTTTTT
TRBJ1-4,.,.,TRBV21-1,CASSKVADEKLFF,TGTGCCAGCAGCAAAGTCGCAGATGAAAAACTGTTTTTT
TRBJ1-4,.,.,TRBV7-9,CASSSNYREDVEKLFF,TGTGCCAGCAGCTCAAACTACAGGGAAGACGTCGAAAAACTGTTTTTT